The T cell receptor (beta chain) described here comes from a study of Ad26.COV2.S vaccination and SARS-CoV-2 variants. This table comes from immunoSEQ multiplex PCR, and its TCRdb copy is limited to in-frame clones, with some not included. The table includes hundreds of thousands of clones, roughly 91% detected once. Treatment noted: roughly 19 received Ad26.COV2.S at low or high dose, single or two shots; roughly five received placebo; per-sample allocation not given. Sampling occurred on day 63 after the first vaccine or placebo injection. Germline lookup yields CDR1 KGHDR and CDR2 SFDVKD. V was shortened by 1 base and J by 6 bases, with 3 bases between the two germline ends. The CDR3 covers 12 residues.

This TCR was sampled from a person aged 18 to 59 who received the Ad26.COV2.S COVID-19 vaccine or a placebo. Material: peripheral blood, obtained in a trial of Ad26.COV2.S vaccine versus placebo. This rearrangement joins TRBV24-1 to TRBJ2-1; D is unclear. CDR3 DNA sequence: TGTGCCACCAGTGATTTAGGCAATGAGCAGTTCTTC. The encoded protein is CATSDLGNEQFF.